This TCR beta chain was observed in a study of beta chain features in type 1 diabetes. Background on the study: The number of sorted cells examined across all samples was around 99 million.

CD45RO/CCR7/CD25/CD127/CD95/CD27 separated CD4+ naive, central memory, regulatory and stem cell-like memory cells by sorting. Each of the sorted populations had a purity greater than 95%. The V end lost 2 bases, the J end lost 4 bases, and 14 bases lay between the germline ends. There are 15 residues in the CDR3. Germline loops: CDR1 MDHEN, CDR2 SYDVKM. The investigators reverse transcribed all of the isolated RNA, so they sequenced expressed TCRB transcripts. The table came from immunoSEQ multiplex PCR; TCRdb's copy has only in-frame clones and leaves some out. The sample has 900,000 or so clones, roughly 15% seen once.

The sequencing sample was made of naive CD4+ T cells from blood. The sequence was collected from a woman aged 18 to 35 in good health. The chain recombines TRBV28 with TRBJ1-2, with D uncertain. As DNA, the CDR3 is TGTGCCAGCAGTTTACAGTCCTACCCCTCCTATGGCTACACCTTC. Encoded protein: CASSLQSYPSYGYTF.